Listed below are T cell receptor beta chains from one sample, sequenced in a study of human CD8 memory T cell subsets. TCRdb reworked the 5' RACE reads into one entry per CDR3 protein, no DNA. The table gives thousands of distinct CDR3 sequences; the top ten clones make up approximately 25% of it. Sequenced input: CD8+ T cells from PBMCs. The receptors come from a human donor in good health. CDR3s include the opening cysteine and the closing phenylalanine or tryptophan. The size of a clone is reported for some rows only, either as once, few or many, or as a class for expanded clones.

size,J,V,CDR3
.,TRBJ2-1,TRBV20-1,CSAQEGGEWDEHFF
medium-sized,TRBJ2-7,TRBV5-1,CASSLVGDEQYF
.,TRBJ1-1,TRBV29-1,CSVAKGANLNTEAFF
.,TRBJ2-7,TRBV14,CASSQLSGRSYEQYF
.,TRBJ2-3,TRBV28,CASSSGASDYTDTQYF
.,TRBJ2-1,TRBV30,CAWSGLAGVNEQFF
.,TRBJ2-7,TRBV5-5,CASSWASGAEQYF
.,TRBJ2-1,TRBV5-1,CASLHEDYNEQFF
.,TRBJ2-5,TRBV28,CASSHRGQETQYF
.,TRBJ2-7,TRBV14,CASSQALLSYEQYF
.,TRBJ2-1,TRBV28,CASSLAESSYNEQFF
.,TRBJ2-7,TRBV19,CASKGQGTYEQYF
medium-sized,TRBJ2-7,TRBV7-6,CASSYHQGIEQYF
.,TRBJ2-1,TRBV28,CASSFSRLPQGVSYNEQFF
.,TRBJ2-7,TRBV6-2/TRBV6-3,CASSSGQGWEQYF
.,TRBJ1-4,TRBV9,CASSSGRLQAANEKLFF
.,TRBJ2-7,TRBV20-1,CSARDMGHEQYF
medium-sized,TRBJ2-2,TRBV6-6,CASSYVVDRGTEELFF
medium-sized,TRBJ1-5,TRBV27,CASSLSRGSNQPQHF
medium-sized,TRBJ2-1,TRBV29-1,CSVPSGSYNEQFF
medium-sized,TRBJ2-7,TRBV20-1,CSATPPAGHSSYEQYF
medium-sized,TRBJ1-6,TRBV7-3,CASSLEGLSPLHF
.,TRBJ2-3,TRBV20-1,CSARLAGGPTAQYF
.,TRBJ1-5,TRBV28,CASSLATGRNQPQHF
.,TRBJ2-1,TRBV29-1,CSVEDPGGRNLNEQFF
.,TRBJ2-7,TRBV28,CASSSASGVNEQYF
.,TRBJ2-3,TRBV14,CASSHFSGSTDTQYF
.,TRBJ2-7,TRBV6-2/TRBV6-3,CASSSGTGFEQYF
.,TRBJ1-1,TRBV20-1,CSARDPREMSTEAFF